Shown below are 20 T cell receptor beta chains from a single sample sequenced in a study of blood T cell repertoires in COVID-19. Repertoires were generated with immunoSEQ multiplex PCR, while TCRdb's copy carries only in-frame clones and drops some. The sample lists some 170,000 clones; about nine tenths were seen once. Sequenced input: peripheral blood. These receptors came from a woman in her 50s with acute or convalescent COVID-19.

The chain combines TRBV3-1 (or the pseudogene TRBV3-2) with TRBJ2-7, with 9 nucleotides matching TRBD2. Germline lookup yields CDR1 LGHDT and CDR2 YNNKEL (reference sequence). The V gene end was trimmed by 5 bases and the J gene end by 2 bases; junction bases not matched to a gene: 4. CDR3 length: 14 amino acids. The CDR3 loop reads CASSSRTSAYEQYF. In nucleotides, the CDR3 is TGTGCCAGCAGCTCCCGGACTAGCGCCTACGAGCAGTACTTC.

This clone appeared a few times. This chain links TRBV19 with TRBJ1-4, with 10 bases lining up with TRBD1. The CDR3 totals 15 residues. Germline V lookup: CDR1 LNHDA, CDR2 SQIVND (reference sequence). With 3 bases clipped from V and 8 bases from J, the junction kept 6 bases outside the gene matches. The CDR3 loop reads CASSIRTGGGEKLFF. DNA of the CDR3: TGTGCCAGTAGTATCCGGACAGGGGGTGGCGAAAAACTGTTTTTT.

The CDR3 nucleotides read TGTGCCACCAGTCCGGGACAGGGTAGAGATACGCAGTATTTT. It specifies CATSPGQGRDTQYF. The chain carries TRBV24-1 and TRBJ2-3; 9 bases are a match to TRBD1. V shed 6 bases and J 5 bases; nucleotides not matched to a gene: 5. Germline values: CDR1 KGHDR, CDR2 SFDVKD. The CDR3 is 14 residues long.

The genes are TRBV9 and TRBJ2-3; 7 bases are a match to TRBD2. Trimming at V came to 0 bases and at J to 5 bases, leaving 3 bases not matched to a gene. The length of the CDR3 is 14 residues. The germline CDR1 and CDR2 sequences are SGDLS and YYNGEE. CDR3 residues: CASSVGPGGDTQYF. In DNA form, the CDR3 reads TGTGCCAGCAGCGTAGGGCCGGGGGGAGATACGCAGTATTTT.

The CDR3 bases are TGTGCCAGCAGCTTAGCGAAAGGACTAGCGGGGGGGCGTACGGAGACCCAGTACTTC. It encodes CASSLAKGLAGGRTETQYF. V gene TRBV7-2 combines with J gene TRBJ2-5; 15 bases align to TRBD2. V trimming: 0 bases; J trimming: 5 bases; junction bases outside the gene matches: 10. The length of the CDR3 is 19 residues. Germline loops: CDR1 SGHTA, CDR2 FQGNSA.

The rearrangement links TRBV25-1 to TRBJ2-5, with D uncertain. V was cut by 1 base and J by 0 bases, with 9 bases left in between. The germline V gene encodes CDR1 MGHDK and CDR2 SYGVNS. CDR3 length equals 15 residues. CDR3 protein: CASSESRLYQETQYF. The DNA for the CDR3 is TGTGCCAGCAGTGAATCCAGGTTGTACCAAGAGACCCAGTACTTC. The variable domain in full, with the rest retrieved from reference TRBV25-1 and TRBJ2-5, is EADIYQTPRYLVIGTGKKITLECSQTMGHDKMYWYQQDPGMELHLIHYSYGVNSTEKGDLSSESTVSRIRTEHFPLTLESARPSHTSQYLCASSESRLYQETQYFGPGTRLLVL.

The chain couples TRBV30 to TRBJ1-2, with 7 positions matching TRBD1. V dropped 4 bases and J dropped 8; count of bases not matched to a gene: 7. CDR3 length equals 12 residues. Germline V lookup: CDR1 GTSNPN, CDR2 SVGIG (reference sequence). CDR3 bases: TGTGCCTGGAACGAAGGGACAGAAGGCTACACCTTC. It yields the protein CAWNEGTEGYTF.

V usage is TRBV7-9 and J usage is TRBJ1-2; possible D gene TRBD1, 6 bases. The CDR3 consists of 15 residues. CDR1 and CDR2 from the germline V gene are SEHNR and FQNEAQ (reference sequence). Trimming cost V 3 bases and J 7 bases, with 18 bases left between them. The CDR3 sequence: CASSFASAGARGYTF. In DNA, the CDR3 is TGTGCCAGCAGCTTCGCCTCCGCGGGGGCGCGTGGCTACACCTTC.

CDR3 in amino acids: CACAGMNQPQHF. The CDR3 nucleotides read TGTGCTTGTGCGGGGATGAATCAGCCCCAGCATTTT. The J gene is TRBJ1-5, the V gene TRBV12-5; no reliable D call. The CDR3 is 12 amino acids. Germline CDR1 is LGHNT and CDR2 is FRNRAP. Trimming left V 11 bases short and J 4 bases short, with 12 bases between.

The chain combines TRBV13 with TRBJ2-7; possibly TRBD2 for D (5 bases). V shed 0 bases and J shed 4 bases, with 7 bases lying between them. The CDR3 is 13 amino acids. Germline loops: CDR1 PRHDT, CDR2 FYEKMQ (reference sequence). This CDR3 reads CASSLGGRYEQYF. CDR3 nucleotides: TGTGCCAGCAGCTTAGGGGGGAGATACGAGCAGTACTTC.

This clone was picked up one time. The CDR3 nucleotides are TGTGCCAGCAGTTTTGGACTAGCGGGATACACCGGGGAGCTGTTTTTT. Translated: CASSFGLAGYTGELFF. The rearrangement joins TRBV6-2 or TRBV6-3 to TRBJ2-2; the match to TRBD2 covers 12 bases. The trim removed 4 bases at V and 3 bases at J, leaving 3 bases unmatched. Germline CDR1 is MNHEY and CDR2 is SVGEGT. The CDR3 has 16 amino acids.

The chain couples TRBV11-1 to TRBJ2-1; 7 bases fit TRBD1. J gave up 9 bases and V 5 bases, and 13 bases lay outside the gene matches. The CDR3 contains 15 residues. Germline CDR1 SGHAT, CDR2 FQDESV (reference sequence). The CDR3 loop reads CASSPTGLPRGEQFF. The CDR3 DNA sequence: TGTGCCAGCAGCCCGACAGGGCTCCCGAGAGGTGAGCAGTTCTTC.

The rearrangement uses TRBV27 and TRBJ1-6; D is unclear. Trimming pared 4 bases from V and 9 bases from J, leaving 19 bases between. Germline V gene lookup returns CDR1 MNHEY and CDR2 SMNVEV (reference sequence). The CDR3 runs to 16 residues. CDR3 in DNA: TGTGCCAGCAGTTCAGTCCCCCCGGGTAGCGGTTCACCCCTCCACTTT. Protein sequence: CASSSVPPGSGSPLHF.

This sequence joins TRBV5-6 and TRBJ1-5; 9 bases align to TRBD1. The CDR3 totals 16 residues. CDR1 SGHDT and CDR2 YYEEEE come from the germline V gene. Trimming cost V 4 bases and J 2 bases; bases outside gene matches: 7. DNA of the CDR3: TGTGCCAGCAGCGGAGACAGGGGGGTAGGCAATCAGCCCCAGCATTTT. It yields the protein CASSGDRGVGNQPQHF.

The chain couples TRBV6-5 to TRBJ2-1; a possible D gene is TRBD2 (5 bases). The CDR3 runs to 12 residues. Germline values: CDR1 MNHEY, CDR2 SVGAGI. V was cut by 0 bases and J by 10 bases, with 7 bases left in between. CDR3 nucleotides: TGTGCCAGCAGTTACTCCCCGGGAGAGCAGTTCTTC. This encodes CASSYSPGEQFF.

The chain recombines TRBV5-6 with TRBJ2-1; 15 bases map to TRBD2. Trimming removed 4 bases from V and 0 bases from J; junction bases left unmatched: 5. Germline lookup yields CDR1 SGHDT and CDR2 YYEEEE. There are 18 residues in the CDR3. The CDR3: CASSPGLAGGNSYNEQFF. The CDR3 DNA reads as TGTGCCAGCAGCCCGGGACTAGCGGGAGGTAACTCCTACAATGAGCAGTTCTTC.

J is TRBJ2-7 and V is TRBV5-4; 13 bases line up with TRBD2. The CDR3 is made up of 16 amino acids. V shed 0 bases, J shed 2 bases, and the junction held 2 bases outside the gene matches. The germline V gene encodes CDR1 SGHNT and CDR2 YYREEE (reference sequence). The CDR3 region has the DNA TGTGCCAGCAGCTTGGGGGGGACTAGCGGGACCTACGAGCAGTACTTC. This gives the protein CASSLGGTSGTYEQYF.

The chain is built from TRBV7-2 and TRBJ2-7; D perhaps matches TRBD2 (6 bases). Looked up from germline, CDR1 is SGHTA and CDR2 is FQGNSA. Between the trimmed V and J ends, which lost 5 bases and 0 bases, there was a span of 14 bases. The CDR3 consists of 15 residues. CDR3 in amino acids: CASSPPDGGSYEQYF. The CDR3 coding sequence is TGTGCCAGCAGCCCTCCCGACGGGGGCTCCTACGAGCAGTACTTC.

A single count supports this clone. J is TRBJ2-5 and V is TRBV25-1, with 9 bases fitting TRBD1. CDR1 MGHDK and CDR2 SYGVNS come from the germline V gene. The CDR3 runs to 15 residues. V shed 2 bases, J shed 2 bases, and the junction held 3 bases outside the gene matches. CDR3 loop: CASSEGTGHQETQYF. The CDR3 DNA sequence: TGTGCCAGCAGTGAAGGGACAGGGCATCAAGAGACCCAGTACTTC.

The V call is TRBV19, the J call TRBJ2-7, with D unresolved. The germline CDR1 and CDR2 sequences are LNHDA and SQIVND (reference sequence). Trimming stripped 3 bases from V and 4 bases from J, with 13 bases between. The CDR3 spans 14 residues. CDR3 amino acids: CASSISRSSYEQYF. CDR3 nucleotides: TGTGCCAGTAGTATTTCCAGGTCTTCGTACGAGCAGTACTTC.